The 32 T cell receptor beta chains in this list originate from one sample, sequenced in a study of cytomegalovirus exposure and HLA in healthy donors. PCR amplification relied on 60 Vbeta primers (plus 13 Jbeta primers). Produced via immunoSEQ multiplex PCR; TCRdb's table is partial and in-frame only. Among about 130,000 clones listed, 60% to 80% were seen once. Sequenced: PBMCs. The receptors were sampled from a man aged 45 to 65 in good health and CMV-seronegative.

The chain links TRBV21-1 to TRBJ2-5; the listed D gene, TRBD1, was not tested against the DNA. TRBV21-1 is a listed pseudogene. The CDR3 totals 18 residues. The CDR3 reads CASSELSSGDRVQETQYF. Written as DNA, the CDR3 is TGTGCCAGCAGCGAACTATCATCCGGGGACAGGGTCCAAGAGACCCAGTACTTC.

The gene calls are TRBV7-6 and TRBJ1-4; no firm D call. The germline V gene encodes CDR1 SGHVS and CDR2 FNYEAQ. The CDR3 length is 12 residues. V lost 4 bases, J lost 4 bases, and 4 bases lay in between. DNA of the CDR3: TGTGCCAGCAGCTCTCGTAATGAAAAACTGTTTTTT. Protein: CASSSRNEKLFF.

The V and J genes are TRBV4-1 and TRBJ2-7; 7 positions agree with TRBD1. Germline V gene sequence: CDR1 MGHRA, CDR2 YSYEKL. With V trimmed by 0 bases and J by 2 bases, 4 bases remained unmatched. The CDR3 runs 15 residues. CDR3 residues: CASSQEQGPPYEQYF. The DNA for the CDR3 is TGCGCCAGCAGCCAAGAACAGGGGCCCCCCTACGAGCAGTACTTC.

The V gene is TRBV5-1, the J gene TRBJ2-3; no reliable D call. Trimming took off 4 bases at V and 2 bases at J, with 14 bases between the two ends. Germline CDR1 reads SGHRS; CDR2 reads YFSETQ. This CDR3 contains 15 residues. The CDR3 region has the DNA TGCGCCAGCAGCGATACCGATGGCCTCACAGATACGCAGTATTTT. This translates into CASSDTDGLTDTQYF. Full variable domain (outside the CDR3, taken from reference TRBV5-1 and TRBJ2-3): KAGVTQTPRYLIKTRGQQVTLSCSPISGHRSVSWYQQTPGQGLQFLFEYFSETQRNKGNFPGRFSGRQFSNSRSEMNVSTLELGDSALYLCASSDTDGLTDTQYFGPGTRLTVL.

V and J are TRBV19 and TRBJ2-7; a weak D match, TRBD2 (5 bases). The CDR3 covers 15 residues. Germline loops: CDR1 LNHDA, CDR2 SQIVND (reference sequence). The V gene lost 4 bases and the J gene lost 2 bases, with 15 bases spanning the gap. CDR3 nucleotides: TGTGCCAGTAGTACTTCTTGGGAGTACGCCTACGAGCAGTACTTC. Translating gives CASSTSWEYAYEQYF.

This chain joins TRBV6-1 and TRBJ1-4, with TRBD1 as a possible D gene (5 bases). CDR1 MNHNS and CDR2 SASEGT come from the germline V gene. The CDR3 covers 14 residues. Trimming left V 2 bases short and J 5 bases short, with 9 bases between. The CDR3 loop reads CASSEQGRNEKLFF. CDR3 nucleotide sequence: TGTGCCAGCAGTGAACAGGGCCGAAATGAAAAACTGTTTTTT.

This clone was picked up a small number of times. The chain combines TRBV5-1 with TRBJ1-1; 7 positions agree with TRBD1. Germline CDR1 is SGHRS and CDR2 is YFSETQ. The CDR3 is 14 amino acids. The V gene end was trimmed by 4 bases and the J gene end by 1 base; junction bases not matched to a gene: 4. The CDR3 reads CASSRGQENTEAFF. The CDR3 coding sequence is TGCGCCAGCAGCCGTGGACAGGAGAACACTGAAGCTTTCTTT.

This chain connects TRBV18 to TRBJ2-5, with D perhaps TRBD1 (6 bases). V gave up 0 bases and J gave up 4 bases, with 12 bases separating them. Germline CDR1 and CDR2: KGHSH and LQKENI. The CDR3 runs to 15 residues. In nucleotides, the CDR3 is TGTGCCAGCTCACCACCGAGCAGGGGTGTAGAGACCCAGTACTTC. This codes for CASSPPSRGVETQYF.

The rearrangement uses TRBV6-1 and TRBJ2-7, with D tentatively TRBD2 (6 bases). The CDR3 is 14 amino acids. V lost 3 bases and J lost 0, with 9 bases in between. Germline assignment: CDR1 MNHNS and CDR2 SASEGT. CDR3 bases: TGTGCCAGCAGTGAGCGGGGATACTCCTACGAGCAGTACTTC. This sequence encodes CASSERGYSYEQYF.

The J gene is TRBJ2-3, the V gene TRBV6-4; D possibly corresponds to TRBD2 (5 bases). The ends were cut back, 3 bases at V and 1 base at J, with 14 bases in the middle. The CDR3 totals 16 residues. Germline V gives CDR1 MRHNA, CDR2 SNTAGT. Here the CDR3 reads CASSEPPAGRTDTQYF. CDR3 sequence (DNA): TGTGCCAGCAGTGAACCCCCGGCGGGCCGCACAGATACGCAGTATTTT.

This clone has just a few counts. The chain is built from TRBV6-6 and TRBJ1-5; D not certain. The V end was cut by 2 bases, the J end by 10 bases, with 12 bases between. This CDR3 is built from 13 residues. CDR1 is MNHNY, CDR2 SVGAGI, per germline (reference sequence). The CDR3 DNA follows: TGTGCCAGCAGTTACCTACGAGAAGCCCCCCAGCATTTT. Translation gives CASSYLREAPQHF.

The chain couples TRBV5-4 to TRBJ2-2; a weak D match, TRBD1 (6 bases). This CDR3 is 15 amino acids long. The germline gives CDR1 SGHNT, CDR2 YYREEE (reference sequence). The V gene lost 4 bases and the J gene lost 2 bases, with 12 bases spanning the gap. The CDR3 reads CASSAKQGNTGELFF. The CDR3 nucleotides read TGTGCCAGCAGCGCGAAACAGGGAAACACCGGGGAGCTGTTTTTT.

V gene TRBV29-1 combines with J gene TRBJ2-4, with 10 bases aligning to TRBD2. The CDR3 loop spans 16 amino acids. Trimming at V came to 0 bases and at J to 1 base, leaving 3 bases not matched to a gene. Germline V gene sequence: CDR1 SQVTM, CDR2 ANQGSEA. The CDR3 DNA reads TGCAGCGTTGAAGATCGAGCGGGAGGGGCCAAAAACATTCAGTACTTC. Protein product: CSVEDRAGGAKNIQYF. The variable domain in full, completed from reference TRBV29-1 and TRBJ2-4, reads SAVISQKPSRDICQRGTSLTIQCQVDSQVTMMFWYRQQPGQSLTLIATANQGSEATYESGFVIDKFPISRPNLTFSTLTVSNMSPEDSSIYLCSVEDRAGGAKNIQYFGAGTRLSVL.

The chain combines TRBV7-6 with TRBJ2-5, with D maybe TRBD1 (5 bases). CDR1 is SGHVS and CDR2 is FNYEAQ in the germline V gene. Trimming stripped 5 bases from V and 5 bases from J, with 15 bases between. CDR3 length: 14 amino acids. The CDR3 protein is CASSKQVLEETQYF. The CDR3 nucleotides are TGTGCCAGCAGCAAACAGGTTCTGGAGGAGACCCAGTACTTC.

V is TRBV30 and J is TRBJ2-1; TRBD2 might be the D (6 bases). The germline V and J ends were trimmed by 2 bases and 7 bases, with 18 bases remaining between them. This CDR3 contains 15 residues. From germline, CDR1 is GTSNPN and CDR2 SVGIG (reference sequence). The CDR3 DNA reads TGTGCCTGGAGTTTCGGGAGTCCGGGGAGGAATGAGCAGTTCTTC. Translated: CAWSFGSPGRNEQFF.

The CDR3 loop reads CASSLAVGSPAKEQYF. For the CDR3, the DNA is TGTGCCAGCAGCTTGGCCGTTGGTTCGCCGGCCAAGGAGCAGTACTTC. The chain is built from TRBV5-4 and TRBJ2-5; D not certain. CDR1 is SGHNT, CDR2 YYREEE, per germline (reference sequence). This CDR3 is built from 16 residues. Trimming took off 0 bases at V and 11 bases at J, with 23 bases between the two ends.

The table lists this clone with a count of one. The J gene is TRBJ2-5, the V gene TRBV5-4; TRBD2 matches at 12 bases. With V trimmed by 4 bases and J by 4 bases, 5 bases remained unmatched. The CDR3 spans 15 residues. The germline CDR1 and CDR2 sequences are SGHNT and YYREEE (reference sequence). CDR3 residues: CASSLSGLAGETQYF. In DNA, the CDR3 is TGTGCCAGCAGCCTATCGGGACTAGCGGGAGAGACCCAGTACTTC. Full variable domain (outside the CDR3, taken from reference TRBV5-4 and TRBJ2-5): ETGVTQSPTHLIKTRGQQVTLRCSSQSGHNTVSWYQQALGQGPQFIFQYYREEENGRGNFPPRFSGLQFPNYSSELNVNALELDDSALYLCASSLSGLAGETQYFGPGTRLLVL.

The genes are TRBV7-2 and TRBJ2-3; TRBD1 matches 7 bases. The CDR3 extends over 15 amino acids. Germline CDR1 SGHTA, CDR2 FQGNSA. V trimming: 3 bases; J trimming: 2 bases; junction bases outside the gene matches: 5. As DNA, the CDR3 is TGTGCCAGCAGCTTGACAGGGCGAGACACAGATACGCAGTATTTT. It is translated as CASSLTGRDTDTQYF. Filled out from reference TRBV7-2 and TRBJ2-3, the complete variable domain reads GAGVSQSPSNKVTEKGKDVELRCDPISGHTALYWYRQSLGQGLEFLIYFQGNSAPDKSGLPSDRFSAERTGGSVSTLTIQRTQQEDSAVYLCASSLTGRDTDTQYFGPGTRLTVL.

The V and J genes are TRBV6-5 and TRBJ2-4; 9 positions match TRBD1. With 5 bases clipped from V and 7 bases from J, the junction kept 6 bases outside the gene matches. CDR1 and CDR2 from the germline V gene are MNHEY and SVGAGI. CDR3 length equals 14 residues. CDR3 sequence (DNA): TGTGCCAGCAGTACCGGGACAGGGAGGAACATTCAGTACTTC. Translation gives CASSTGTGRNIQYF.

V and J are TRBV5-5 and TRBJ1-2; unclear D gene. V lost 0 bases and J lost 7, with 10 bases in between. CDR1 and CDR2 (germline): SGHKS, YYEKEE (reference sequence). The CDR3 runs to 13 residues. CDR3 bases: TGTGCCAGCAGCTTGGATCCTCTAAGTGGCTACACCTTC. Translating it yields CASSLDPLSGYTF. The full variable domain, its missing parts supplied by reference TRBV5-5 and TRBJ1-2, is DAGVTQSPTHLIKTRGQQVTLRCSPISGHKSVSWYQQVLGQGPQFIFQYYEKEERGRGNFPDRFSARQFPNYSSELNVNALLLGDSALYLCASSLDPLSGYTFGSGTRLTVV.

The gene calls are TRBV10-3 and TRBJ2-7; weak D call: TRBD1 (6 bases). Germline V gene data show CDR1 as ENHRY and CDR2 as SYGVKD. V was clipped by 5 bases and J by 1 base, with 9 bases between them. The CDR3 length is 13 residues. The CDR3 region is CAISQQGSYEQYF. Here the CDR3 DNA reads TGTGCCATCAGTCAACAGGGATCCTACGAGCAGTACTTC.

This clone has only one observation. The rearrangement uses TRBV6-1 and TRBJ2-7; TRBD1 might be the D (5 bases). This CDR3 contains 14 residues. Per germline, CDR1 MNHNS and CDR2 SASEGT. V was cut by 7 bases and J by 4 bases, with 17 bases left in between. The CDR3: CASTLDTAGYEQYF. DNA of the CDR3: TGTGCCAGCACCCTGGACACGGCCGGGTACGAGCAGTACTTC.

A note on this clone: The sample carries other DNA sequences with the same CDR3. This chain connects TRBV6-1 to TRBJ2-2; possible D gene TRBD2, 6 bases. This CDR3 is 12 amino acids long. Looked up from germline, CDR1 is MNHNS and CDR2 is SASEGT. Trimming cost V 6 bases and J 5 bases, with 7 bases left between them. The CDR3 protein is CASSRGTGELFF. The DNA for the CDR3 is TGTGCCAGCAGCCGGGGGACCGGGGAGCTGTTTTTT.

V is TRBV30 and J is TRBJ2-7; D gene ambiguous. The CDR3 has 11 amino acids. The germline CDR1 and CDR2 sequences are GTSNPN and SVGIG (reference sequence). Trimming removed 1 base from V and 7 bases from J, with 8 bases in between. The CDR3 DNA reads TGTGCCTGGAGTGAACTTCGGGAGCAGTACTTC. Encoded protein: CAWSELREQYF.

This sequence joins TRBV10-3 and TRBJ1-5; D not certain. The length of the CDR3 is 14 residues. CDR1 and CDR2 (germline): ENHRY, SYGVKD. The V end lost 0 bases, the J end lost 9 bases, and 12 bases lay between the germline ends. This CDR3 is CAISESTSDRPQHF. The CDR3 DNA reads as TGTGCCATCAGTGAGTCAACTTCCGATCGGCCCCAGCATTTT.

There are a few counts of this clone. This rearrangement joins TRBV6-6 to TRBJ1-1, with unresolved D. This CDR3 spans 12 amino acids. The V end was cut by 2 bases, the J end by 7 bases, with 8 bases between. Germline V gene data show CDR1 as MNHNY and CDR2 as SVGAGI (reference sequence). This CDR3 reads CASSYPYGEAFF. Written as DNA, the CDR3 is TGTGCCAGCAGTTACCCCTACGGTGAAGCTTTCTTT.

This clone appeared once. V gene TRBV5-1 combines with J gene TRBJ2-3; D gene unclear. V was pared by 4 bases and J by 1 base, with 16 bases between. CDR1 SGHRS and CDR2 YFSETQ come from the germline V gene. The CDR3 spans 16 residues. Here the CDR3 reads CASSPDLRRRTDTQYF. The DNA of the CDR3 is TGCGCCAGCAGCCCGGATTTGCGGAGACGCACAGATACGCAGTATTTT.

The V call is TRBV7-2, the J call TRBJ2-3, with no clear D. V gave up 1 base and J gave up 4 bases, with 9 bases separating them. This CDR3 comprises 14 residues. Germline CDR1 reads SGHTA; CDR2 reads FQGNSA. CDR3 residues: CASSLDPRSDTQYF. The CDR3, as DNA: TGTGCCAGCAGCTTAGACCCCCGGTCAGATACGCAGTATTTT.

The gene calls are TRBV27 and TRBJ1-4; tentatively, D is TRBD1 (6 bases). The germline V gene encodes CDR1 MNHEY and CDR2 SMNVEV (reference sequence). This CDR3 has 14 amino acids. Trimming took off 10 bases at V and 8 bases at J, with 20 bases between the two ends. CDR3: CAIGRGAIGEKLFF. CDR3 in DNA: TGTGCCATTGGGCGGGGGGCGATTGGGGAAAAACTGTTTTTT.

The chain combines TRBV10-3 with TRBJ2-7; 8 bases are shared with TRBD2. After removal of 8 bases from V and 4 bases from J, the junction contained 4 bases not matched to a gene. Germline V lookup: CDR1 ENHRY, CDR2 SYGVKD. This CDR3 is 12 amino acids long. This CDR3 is CAIAGGGYEQYF. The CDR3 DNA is TGTGCCATCGCGGGAGGCGGGTACGAGCAGTACTTC.

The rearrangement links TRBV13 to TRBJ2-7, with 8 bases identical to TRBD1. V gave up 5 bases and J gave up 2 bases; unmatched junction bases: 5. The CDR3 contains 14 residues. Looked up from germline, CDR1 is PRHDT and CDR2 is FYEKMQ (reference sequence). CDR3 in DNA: TGTGCCAGCAGCCGCGGGACAGGTCCCTACGAGCAGTACTTC. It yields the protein CASSRGTGPYEQYF.

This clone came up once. CDR3 bases: TGTGCCAGCAGCTTAGCGGTAGGGACAGGGGCACCCTACGAGCAGTACTTC. It specifies CASSLAVGTGAPYEQYF. The V call is TRBV7-8, the J call TRBJ2-7, with TRBD1 matching 10 bases. V shed 0 bases and J 2 bases; nucleotides not matched to a gene: 7. Germline V gene sequence: CDR1 SGHVS, CDR2 FQNEAQ. This CDR3 has 17 amino acids.